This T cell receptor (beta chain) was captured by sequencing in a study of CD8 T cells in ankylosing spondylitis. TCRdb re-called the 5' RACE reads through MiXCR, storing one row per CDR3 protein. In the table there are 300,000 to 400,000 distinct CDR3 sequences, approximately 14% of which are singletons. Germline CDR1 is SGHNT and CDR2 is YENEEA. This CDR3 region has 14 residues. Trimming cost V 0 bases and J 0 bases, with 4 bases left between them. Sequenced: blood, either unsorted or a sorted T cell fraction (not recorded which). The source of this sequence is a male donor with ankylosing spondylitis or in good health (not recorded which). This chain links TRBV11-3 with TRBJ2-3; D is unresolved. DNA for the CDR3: TGTGCCAGCAGCTTAGATGCCAGCACAGATACGCAGTATTTT. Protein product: CASSLDASTDTQYF.